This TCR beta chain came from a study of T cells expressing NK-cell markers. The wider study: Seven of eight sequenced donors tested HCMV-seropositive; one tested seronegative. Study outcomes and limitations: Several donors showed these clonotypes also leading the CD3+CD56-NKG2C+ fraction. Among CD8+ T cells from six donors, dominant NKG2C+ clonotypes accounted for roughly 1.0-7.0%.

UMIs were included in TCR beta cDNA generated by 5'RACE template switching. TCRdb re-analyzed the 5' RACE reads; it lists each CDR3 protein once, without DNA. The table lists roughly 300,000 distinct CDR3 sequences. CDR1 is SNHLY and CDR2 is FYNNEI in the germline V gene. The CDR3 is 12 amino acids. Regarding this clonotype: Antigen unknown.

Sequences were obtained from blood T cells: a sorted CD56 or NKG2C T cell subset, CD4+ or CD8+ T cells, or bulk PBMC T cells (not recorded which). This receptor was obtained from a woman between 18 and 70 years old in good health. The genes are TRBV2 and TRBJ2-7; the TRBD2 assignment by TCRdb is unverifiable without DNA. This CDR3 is CASQGGGYEQYF.